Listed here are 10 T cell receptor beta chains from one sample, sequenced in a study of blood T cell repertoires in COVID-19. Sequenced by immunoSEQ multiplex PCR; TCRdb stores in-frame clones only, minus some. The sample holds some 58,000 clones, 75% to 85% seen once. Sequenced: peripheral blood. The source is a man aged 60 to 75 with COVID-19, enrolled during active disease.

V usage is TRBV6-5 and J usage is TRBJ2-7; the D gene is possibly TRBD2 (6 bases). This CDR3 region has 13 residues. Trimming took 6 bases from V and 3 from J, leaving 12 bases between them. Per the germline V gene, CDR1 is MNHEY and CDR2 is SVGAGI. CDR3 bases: TGTGCCAGCAGGTGGCAGGGAGGCTACGAGCAGTACTTC. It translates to CASRWQGGYEQYF.

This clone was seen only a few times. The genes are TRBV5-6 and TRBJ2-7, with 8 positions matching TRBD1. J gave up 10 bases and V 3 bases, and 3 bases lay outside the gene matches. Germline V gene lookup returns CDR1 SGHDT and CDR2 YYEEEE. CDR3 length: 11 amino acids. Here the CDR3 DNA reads TGTGCCAGCAGCTACGGACAGGGCCAGTACTTC. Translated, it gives CASSYGQGQYF.

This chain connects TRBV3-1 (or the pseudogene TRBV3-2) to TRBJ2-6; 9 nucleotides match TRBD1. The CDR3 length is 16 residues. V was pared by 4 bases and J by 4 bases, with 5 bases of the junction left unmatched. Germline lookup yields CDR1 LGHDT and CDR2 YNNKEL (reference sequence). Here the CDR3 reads CASSPRTGAGANVLTF. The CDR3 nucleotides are TGTGCCAGCAGCCCCCGGACAGGGGCCGGGGCCAACGTCCTGACTTTC.

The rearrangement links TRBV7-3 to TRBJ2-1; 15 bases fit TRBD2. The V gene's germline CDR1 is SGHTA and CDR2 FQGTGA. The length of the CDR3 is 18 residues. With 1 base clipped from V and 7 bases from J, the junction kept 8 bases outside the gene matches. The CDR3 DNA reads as TGTGCCAGCAGCTTAAAAGGGGCCGGGACTAGCGGGAGGAATGAGCAGTTCTTC. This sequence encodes CASSLKGAGTSGRNEQFF.

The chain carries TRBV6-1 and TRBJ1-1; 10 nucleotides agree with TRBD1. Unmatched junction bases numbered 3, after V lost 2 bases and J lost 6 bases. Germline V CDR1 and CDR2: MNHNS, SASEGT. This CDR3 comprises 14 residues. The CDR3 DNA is TGTGCCAGCAGTGAAAGGACAGGGGGGTCTGAAGCTTTCTTT. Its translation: CASSERTGGSEAFF.

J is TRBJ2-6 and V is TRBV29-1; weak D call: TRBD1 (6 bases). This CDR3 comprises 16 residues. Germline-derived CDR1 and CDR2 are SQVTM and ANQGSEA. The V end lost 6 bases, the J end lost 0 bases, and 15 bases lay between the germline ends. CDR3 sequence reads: CSVLGQSSSGANVLTF. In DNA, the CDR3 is TGCAGCGTCCTCGGACAGTCTTCCTCTGGGGCCAACGTCCTGACTTTC.

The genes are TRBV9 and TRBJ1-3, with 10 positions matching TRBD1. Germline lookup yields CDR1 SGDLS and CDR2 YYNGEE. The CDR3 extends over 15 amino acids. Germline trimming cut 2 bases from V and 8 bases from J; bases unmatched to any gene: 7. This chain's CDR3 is CASSVVGDRGDTIYF. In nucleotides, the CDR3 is TGTGCCAGCAGCGTCGTGGGGGACAGGGGTGACACCATATATTTT.

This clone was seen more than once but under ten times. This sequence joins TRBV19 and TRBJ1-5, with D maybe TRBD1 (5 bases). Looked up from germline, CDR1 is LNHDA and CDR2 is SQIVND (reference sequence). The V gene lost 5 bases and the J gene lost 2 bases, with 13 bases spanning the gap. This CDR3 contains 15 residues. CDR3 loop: CASSPDPRGNQPQHF. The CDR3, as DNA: TGTGCCAGTAGTCCGGACCCCAGGGGCAATCAGCCCCAGCATTTT.

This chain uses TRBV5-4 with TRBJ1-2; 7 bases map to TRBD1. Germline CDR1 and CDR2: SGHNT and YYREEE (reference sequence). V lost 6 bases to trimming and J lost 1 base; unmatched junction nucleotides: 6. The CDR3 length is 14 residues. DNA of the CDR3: TGTGCCAGCACCGCGGACAGGAGTAACTATGGCTACACCTTC. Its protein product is CASTADRSNYGYTF.

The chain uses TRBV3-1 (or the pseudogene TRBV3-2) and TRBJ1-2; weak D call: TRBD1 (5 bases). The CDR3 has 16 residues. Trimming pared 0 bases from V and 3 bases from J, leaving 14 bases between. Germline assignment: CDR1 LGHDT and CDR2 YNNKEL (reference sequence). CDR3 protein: CASSQDIGGVDYGYTF. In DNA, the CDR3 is TGTGCCAGCAGCCAAGATATTGGGGGGGTTGACTATGGCTACACCTTC.